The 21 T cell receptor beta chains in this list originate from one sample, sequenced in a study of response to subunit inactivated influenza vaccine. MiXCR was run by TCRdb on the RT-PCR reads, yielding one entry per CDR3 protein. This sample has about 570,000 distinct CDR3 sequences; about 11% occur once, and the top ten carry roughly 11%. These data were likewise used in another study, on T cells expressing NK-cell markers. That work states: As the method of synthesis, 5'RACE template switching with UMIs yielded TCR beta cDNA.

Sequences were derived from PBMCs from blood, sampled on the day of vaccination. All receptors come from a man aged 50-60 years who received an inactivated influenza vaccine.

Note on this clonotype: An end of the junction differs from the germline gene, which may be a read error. In DNA form, the CDR3 reads TGCAGTGCGAGAGGTGGCGCGGGGGGCCTACTAACTCCCTTAAGACCCGGCTTC. Translation gives CSARGGAGGLLTPLRPGF. The chain joins TRBV20-1 to TRBJ2-7; 8 bases line up with TRBD2. There are 18 residues in the CDR3. Germline V gene sequence: CDR1 DFQATT, CDR2 SNEGSKA (reference sequence).

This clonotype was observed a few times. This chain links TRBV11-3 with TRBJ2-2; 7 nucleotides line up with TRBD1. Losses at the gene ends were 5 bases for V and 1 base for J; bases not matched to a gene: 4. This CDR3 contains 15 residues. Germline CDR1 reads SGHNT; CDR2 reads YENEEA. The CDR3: CASSIRQGNTGELFF. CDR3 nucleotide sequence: TGTGCCAGCAGCATAAGACAGGGGAACACCGGGGAGCTGTTTTTT. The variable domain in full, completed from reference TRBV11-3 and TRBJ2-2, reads EAGVVQSPRYKIIEKKQPVAFWCNPISGHNTLYWYLQNLGQGPELLIRYENEEAVDDSQLPKDRFSAERLKGVDSTLKIQPAELGDSAVYLCASSIRQGNTGELFFGEGSRLTVL.

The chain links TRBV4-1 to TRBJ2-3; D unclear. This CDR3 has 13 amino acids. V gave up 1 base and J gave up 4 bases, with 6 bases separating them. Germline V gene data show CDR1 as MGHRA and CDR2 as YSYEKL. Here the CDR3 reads CASSQGPPDTQYF. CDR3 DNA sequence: TGCGCCAGCAGCCAAGGACCACCAGATACGCAGTATTTT.

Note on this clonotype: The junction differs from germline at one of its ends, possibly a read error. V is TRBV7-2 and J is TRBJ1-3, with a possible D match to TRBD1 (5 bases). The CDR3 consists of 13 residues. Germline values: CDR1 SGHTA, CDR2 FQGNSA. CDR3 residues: CASTLGVRGTIYF. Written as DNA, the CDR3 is TGTGCCAGCACCTTAGGGGTTCGGGGCACCATATATTTT.

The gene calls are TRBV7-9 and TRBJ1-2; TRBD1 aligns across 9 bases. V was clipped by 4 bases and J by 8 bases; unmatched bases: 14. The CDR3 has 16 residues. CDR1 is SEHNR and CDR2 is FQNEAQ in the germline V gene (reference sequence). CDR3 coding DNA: TGTGCCAGCAGCTCACCAGAGCGGGGGACAGGGATCGGCTACACCTTC. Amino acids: CASSSPERGTGIGYTF.

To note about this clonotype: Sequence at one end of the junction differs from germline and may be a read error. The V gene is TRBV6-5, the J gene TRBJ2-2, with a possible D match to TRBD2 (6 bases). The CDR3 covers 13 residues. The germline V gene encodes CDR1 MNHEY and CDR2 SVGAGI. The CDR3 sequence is CASSFTGAGGLFF. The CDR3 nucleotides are TGTGCCAGCAGTTTCACAGGAGCCGGGGGGCTGTTTTTT.

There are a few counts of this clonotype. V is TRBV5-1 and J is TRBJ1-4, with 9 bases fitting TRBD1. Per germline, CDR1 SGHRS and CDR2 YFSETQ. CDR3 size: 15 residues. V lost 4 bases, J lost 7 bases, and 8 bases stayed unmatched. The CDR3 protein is CASSGTGGDGEKLFF. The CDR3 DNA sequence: TGCGCCAGCAGCGGCACAGGGGGCGACGGTGAAAAACTGTTTTTT.

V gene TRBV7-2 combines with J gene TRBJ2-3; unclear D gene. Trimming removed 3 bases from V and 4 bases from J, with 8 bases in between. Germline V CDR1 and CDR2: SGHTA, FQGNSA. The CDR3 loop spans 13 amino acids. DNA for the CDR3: TGTGCCAGCAGCTTGGGAATGGCAGATACGCAGTATTTT. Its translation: CASSLGMADTQYF.

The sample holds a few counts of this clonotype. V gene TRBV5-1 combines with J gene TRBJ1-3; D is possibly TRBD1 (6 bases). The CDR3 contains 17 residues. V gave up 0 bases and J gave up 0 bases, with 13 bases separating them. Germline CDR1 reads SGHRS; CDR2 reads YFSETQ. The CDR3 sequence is CASSLGSGTCSGNTIYF. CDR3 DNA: TGCGCCAGCAGCTTGGGGTCGGGGACATGCTCTGGAAACACCATATATTTT. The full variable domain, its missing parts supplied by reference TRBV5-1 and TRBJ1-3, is KAGVTQTPRYLIKTRGQQVTLSCSPISGHRSVSWYQQTPGQGLQFLFEYFSETQRNKGNFPGRFSGRQFSNSRSEMNVSTLELGDSALYLCASSLGSGTCSGNTIYFGEGSWLTVV.

The CDR3 DNA is TGTGCCAGCAGTTCTAGGACAGGGCTTTACAATGAGCAGTTCTTC. It codes for CASSSRTGLYNEQFF. J is TRBJ2-1 and V is TRBV12-3 or TRBV12-4; 8 positions agree with TRBD1. There are 15 residues in the CDR3. V was pared by 4 bases and J by 4 bases, with 6 bases of the junction left unmatched.

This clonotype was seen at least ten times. The CDR3 nucleotides read TGTGCCAGCAGTATTTACGAGCAGTACTTC. It specifies CASSIYEQYF. J is TRBJ2-7 and V is TRBV21-1. TRBV21-1 is a documented pseudogene. The CDR3 covers 10 residues.

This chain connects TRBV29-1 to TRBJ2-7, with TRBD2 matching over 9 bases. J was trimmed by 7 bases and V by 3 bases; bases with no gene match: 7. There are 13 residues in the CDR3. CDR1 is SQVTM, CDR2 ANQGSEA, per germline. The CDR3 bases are TGCAGCGTTGATCCAGCGGGAGGAGGGGAGCAGTACTTC. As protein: CSVDPAGGGEQYF.

CDR3: CASSLGTSGRNTGELFF. As DNA, the CDR3 is TGCGCCAGCAGCTTGGGGACTAGCGGGCGGAACACCGGGGAGCTGTTTTTT. J is TRBJ2-2 and V is TRBV5-1; 11 positions agree with TRBD2. This CDR3 is 17 amino acids long. Germline CDR1 is SGHRS and CDR2 is YFSETQ. The V gene end was trimmed by 0 bases and the J gene end by 1 base; junction bases not matched to a gene: 2.

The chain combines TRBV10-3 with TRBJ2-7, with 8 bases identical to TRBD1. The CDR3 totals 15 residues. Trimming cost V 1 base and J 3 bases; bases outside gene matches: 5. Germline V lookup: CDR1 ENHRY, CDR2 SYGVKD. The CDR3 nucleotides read TGTGCCATCAGTGAGTACGGACAGGGCATCTACGAGCAGTACTTC. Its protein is CAISEYGQGIYEQYF.

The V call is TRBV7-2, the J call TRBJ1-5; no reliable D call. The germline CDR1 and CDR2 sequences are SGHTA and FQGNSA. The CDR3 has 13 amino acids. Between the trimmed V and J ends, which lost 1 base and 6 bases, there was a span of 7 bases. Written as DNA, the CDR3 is TGTGCCAGCAGCTTAGTTAGTTCTCAGCCCCAGCATTTT. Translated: CASSLVSSQPQHF.

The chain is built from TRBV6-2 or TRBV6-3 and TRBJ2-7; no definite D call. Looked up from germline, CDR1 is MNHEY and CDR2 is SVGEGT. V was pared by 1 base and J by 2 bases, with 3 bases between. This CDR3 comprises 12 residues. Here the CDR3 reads CASSYCPYEQYF. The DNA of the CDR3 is TGTGCCAGCAGTTACTGCCCCTACGAGCAGTACTTC.

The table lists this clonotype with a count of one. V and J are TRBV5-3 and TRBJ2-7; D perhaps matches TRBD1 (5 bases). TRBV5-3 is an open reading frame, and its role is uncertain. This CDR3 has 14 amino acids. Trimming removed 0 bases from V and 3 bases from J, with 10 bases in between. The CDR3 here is CARSLVSGNYEQYF. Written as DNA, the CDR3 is TGTGCCAGAAGCTTGGTTTCAGGGAACTACGAGCAGTACTTC.

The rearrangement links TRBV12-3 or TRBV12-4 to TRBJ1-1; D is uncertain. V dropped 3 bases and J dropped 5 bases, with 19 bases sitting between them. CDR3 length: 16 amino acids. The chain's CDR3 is CASSFGQVLLGTEAFF. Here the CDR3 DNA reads TGTGCCAGCAGTTTCGGGCAGGTTCTCCTGGGGACTGAAGCTTTCTTT.

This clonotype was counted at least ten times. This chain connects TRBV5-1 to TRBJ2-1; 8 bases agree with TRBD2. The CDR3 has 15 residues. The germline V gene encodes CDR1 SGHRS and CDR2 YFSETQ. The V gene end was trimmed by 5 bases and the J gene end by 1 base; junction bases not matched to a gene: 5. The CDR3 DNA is TGCGCCAGCAGAACGGCGGGGGGTTCCTACAATGAGCAGTTCTTC. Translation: CASRTAGGSYNEQFF. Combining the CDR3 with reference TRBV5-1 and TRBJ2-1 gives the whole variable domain KAGVTQTPRYLIKTRGQQVTLSCSPISGHRSVSWYQQTPGQGLQFLFEYFSETQRNKGNFPGRFSGRQFSNSRSEMNVSTLELGDSALYLCASRTAGGSYNEQFFGPGTRLTVL.

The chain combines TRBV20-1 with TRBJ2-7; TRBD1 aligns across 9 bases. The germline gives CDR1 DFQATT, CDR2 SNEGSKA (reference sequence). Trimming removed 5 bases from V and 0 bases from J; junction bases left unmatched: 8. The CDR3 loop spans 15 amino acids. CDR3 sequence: CSAGDRDEGSYEQYF. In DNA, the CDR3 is TGCAGTGCTGGGGACAGGGACGAAGGCTCCTACGAGCAGTACTTC.

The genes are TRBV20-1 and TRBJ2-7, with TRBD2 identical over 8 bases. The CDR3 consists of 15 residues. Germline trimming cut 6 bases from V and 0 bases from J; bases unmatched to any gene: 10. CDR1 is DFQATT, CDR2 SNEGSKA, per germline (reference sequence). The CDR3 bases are TGCAGTGCCTCTCGGGGGGGGGCAACCTCCTACGAGCAGTACTTC. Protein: CSASRGGATSYEQYF.